The 25 T cell receptor beta chains presented below share a single source sample, sequenced in a study of blood T cell repertoires in COVID-19. Assay used: immunoSEQ multiplex PCR; TCRdb lists only in-frame clones, some missing. The table includes about 360,000 clones, about 88% detected once. Source material: peripheral blood. Receptors originate from a human donor in a cohort sampled during active COVID-19.

This sequence joins TRBV29-1 and TRBJ2-2; 7 nucleotides match TRBD2. The trim removed 5 bases at V and 4 bases at J, leaving 7 bases unmatched. This CDR3 is 14 amino acids long. CDR1 is SQVTM, CDR2 ANQGSEA, per germline. CDR3: CSVRGGSFTGELFF. The CDR3 coding sequence is TGCAGCGTTCGGGGCGGGAGTTTCACCGGGGAGCTGTTTTTT.

This clone was recorded only once. J is TRBJ1-1 and V is TRBV2; D may be TRBD1 (5 bases). Per germline, CDR1 SNHLY and CDR2 FYNNEI. CDR3 length: 14 amino acids. V lost 6 bases, J lost 3 bases, and 14 bases lay in between. The CDR3 DNA sequence: TGTGCCAGCAGGGGGCCTCGACGGGACACTGAAGCTTTCTTT. As protein: CASRGPRRDTEAFF.

V is TRBV11-2 and J is TRBJ2-1, with TRBD1 as a possible D gene (5 bases). Germline V CDR1 and CDR2: SGHAT, FQNNGV. The CDR3 extends over 18 amino acids. V lost 3 bases, J lost 0 bases, and 18 bases lay in between. CDR3 sequence: CASSFKGLGEGSYNEQFF. In DNA, the CDR3 is TGTGCCAGCAGCTTTAAAGGGTTAGGGGAAGGCTCCTACAATGAGCAGTTCTTC.

The rearrangement uses TRBV2 and TRBJ2-3; 10 positions agree with TRBD1. Germline V lookup: CDR1 SNHLY, CDR2 FYNNEI. The CDR3 has 15 residues. V lost 6 bases to trimming and J lost 3 bases; unmatched junction nucleotides: 6. CDR3 nucleotide sequence: TGTGCCAGCAGCCGGGACAGGGGTCGTACAGATACGCAGTATTTT. This sequence encodes CASSRDRGRTDTQYF.

The rearrangement links TRBV4-2 to TRBJ2-7; a weak D match, TRBD1 (5 bases). Germline CDR1 and CDR2: LGHNA and YNFKEQ. Trimming cost V 0 bases and J 4 bases, with 10 bases left between them. This CDR3 is 14 amino acids long. In DNA form, the CDR3 reads TGTGCCAGCAGCCAAGATAGGACACTGTACGAGCAGTACTTC. It codes for CASSQDRTLYEQYF.

J is TRBJ1-5 and V is TRBV28; a possible D gene is TRBD1 (5 bases). The CDR3 length is 15 residues. The germline V gene has CDR1 MDHEN and CDR2 SYDVKM. Trimming pared 6 bases from V and 1 base from J, leaving 13 bases between. DNA of the CDR3: TGTGCCAGCAGACAGTACCCAGGGAGCAATCAGCCCCAGCATTTT. This codes for CASRQYPGSNQPQHF.

This clone was observed a single time. The chain uses TRBV9 and TRBJ2-3; D may be TRBD2 (6 bases). CDR3 length: 16 residues. V was cut by 4 bases and J by 6 bases, with 21 bases left in between. The V gene's germline CDR1 is SGDLS and CDR2 YYNGEE. CDR3 DNA: TGTGCCAGCAGCCCCCGTGCGGGGATCTTGTCGGATACGCAGTATTTT. Translation gives CASSPRAGILSDTQYF.

The V call is TRBV7-9, the J call TRBJ2-3, with 8 bases identical to TRBD1. The germline V gene has CDR1 SEHNR and CDR2 FQNEAQ (reference sequence). The V segment lost 3 bases and the J segment 5 bases; nucleotides outside the gene matches: 10. The CDR3 extends over 16 amino acids. CDR3 nucleotides: TGTGCCAGCAGCTTGGGGACAGGACAGGGCATAGATACGCAGTATTTT. It is translated as CASSLGTGQGIDTQYF.

This sequence joins TRBV2 and TRBJ2-5, with 10 bases lining up with TRBD2. CDR1 is SNHLY, CDR2 FYNNEI, per germline. V shed 2 bases and J 4 bases; nucleotides not matched to a gene: 1. This CDR3 region has 14 residues. CDR3 sequence (DNA): TGTGCCAGCAGTGAAATAGCGGGGGGAGAGACCCAGTACTTC. Its protein is CASSEIAGGETQYF.

V gene TRBV6-1 combines with J gene TRBJ2-6, with D possibly being TRBD2 (5 bases). The CDR3 spans 18 residues. Germline values: CDR1 MNHNS, CDR2 SASEGT. Trimming cost V 2 bases and J 2 bases, with 16 bases left between them. The CDR3 sequence is CASSERARGATGANVLTF. CDR3 coding DNA: TGTGCCAGCAGTGAACGAGCTCGGGGAGCTACTGGGGCCAACGTCCTGACTTTC.

V and J are TRBV18 and TRBJ2-1; TRBD2 agrees at 8 bases. The CDR3 runs to 16 residues. J lost 6 bases, V lost 3 bases, and 10 bases had no gene match. Per germline, CDR1 KGHSH and CDR2 LQKENI. In DNA form, the CDR3 reads TGTGCCAGCTCACCCGGGGGACTAGAGGGCCTCAATGAGCAGTTCTTC. This sequence encodes CASSPGGLEGLNEQFF. The full variable domain, its missing parts supplied by reference TRBV18 and TRBJ2-1, is NAGVMQNPRHLVRRRGQEARLRCSPMKGHSHVYWYRQLPEEGLKFMVYLQKENIIDESGMPKERFSAEFPKEGPSILRIQQVVRGDSAAYFCASSPGGLEGLNEQFFGPGTRLTVL.

This rearrangement joins TRBV4-2 to TRBJ2-3, with 13 bases aligning to TRBD2. CDR3 length: 16 amino acids. V lost 4 bases to trimming and J lost 1 base; unmatched junction nucleotides: 2. The germline CDR1 and CDR2 sequences are LGHNA and YNFKEQ. The CDR3 here is CASSLGTSGGTDTQYF. The CDR3 DNA reads TGTGCCAGCAGCCTGGGGACTAGCGGGGGCACAGATACGCAGTATTTT.

This clone was counted once. The rearrangement links TRBV6-4 to TRBJ1-5; TRBD1 agrees at 8 bases. The V and J ends lost 6 bases and 2 bases, in that order; junction bases with no gene match: 15. The germline CDR1 and CDR2 sequences are MRHNA and SNTAGT. The CDR3 length is 18 residues. This CDR3 reads CASSHRTGFKDCNQPQHF. CDR3 sequence (DNA): TGTGCCAGCAGCCACAGGACAGGGTTTAAGGACTGCAATCAGCCCCAGCATTTT.

The sample holds one count of this clone. The chain is built from TRBV11-3 and TRBJ2-7; D perhaps matches TRBD1 (5 bases). CDR3 size: 12 residues. Trimming removed 10 bases at V and 4 bases at J, with 14 bases between. Germline loops: CDR1 SGHNT, CDR2 YENEEA. The DNA of the CDR3 is TGTGCCAACAGGACGGGTTGGTACGAGCAGTACTTC. This translates into CANRTGWYEQYF.

The chain is built from TRBV12-3 or TRBV12-4 and TRBJ1-1, with 7 bases lining up with TRBD1. The CDR3 runs 13 residues. The V segment lost 3 bases and the J segment 6 bases; nucleotides outside the gene matches: 4. CDR3 nucleotides: TGTGCCAGCAGTTTGCGCAGGGGGGCTGAAGCTTTCTTT. Its protein product is CASSLRRGAEAFF.

This chain connects TRBV5-1 to TRBJ2-1; weak D call: TRBD2 (6 bases). Germline CDR1 SGHRS, CDR2 YFSETQ. The CDR3 totals 14 residues. The V end was cut by 4 bases, the J end by 4 bases, with 12 bases between. In nucleotides, the CDR3 is TGCGCCAGCAGCGAAAATAGCGGATACAATGAGCAGTTCTTC. Amino acids: CASSENSGYNEQFF.

This clone was observed a few times. The V and J genes are TRBV4-1 and TRBJ1-6, with no clear D. The CDR3 runs 18 residues. With 1 base removed from V and 9 bases from J, the gap between germline ends came to 22 bases. Per germline, CDR1 MGHRA and CDR2 YSYEKL. The CDR3 nucleotides read TGCGCCAGCAGCCAAGGGATCGTTCTGGACCCAGGAGGTTCACCCCTCCACTTT. Its protein is CASSQGIVLDPGGSPLHF.

This chain connects TRBV5-1 to TRBJ2-7, with 8 nucleotides matching TRBD1. The CDR3 spans 14 residues. The J segment lost 7 bases and the V segment lost 1 base, leaving 7 bases of the junction unmatched. Per germline, CDR1 SGHRS and CDR2 YFSETQ. The CDR3 nucleotides read TGCGCCAGCAGCTTGCGGCAGGGGGCTGGGGAGCAGTACTTC. Its protein product is CASSLRQGAGEQYF.

This clone has only a few counts. This chain uses TRBV3-1 (or the pseudogene TRBV3-2) with TRBJ1-3, with 8 bases aligning to TRBD1. This CDR3 contains 14 residues. CDR1 and CDR2 from the germline V gene are LGHDT and YNNKEL (reference sequence). Germline trimming cut 3 bases from V and 6 bases from J; bases unmatched to any gene: 4. The CDR3 nucleotides are TGTGCCAGCAGCCATCAGGGGGCGTTAAACACCATATATTTT. The encoded protein is CASSHQGALNTIYF.

This clone was counted between two and nine times. This chain joins TRBV5-1 and TRBJ1-2; possibly TRBD1 for D (6 bases). Germline-derived CDR1 and CDR2 are SGHRS and YFSETQ. The CDR3 has 13 amino acids. Trimming removed 5 bases from V and 6 bases from J, with 14 bases in between. CDR3 nucleotide sequence: TGCGCCAGCAGGCTAACAGGGCGGGATGGCTACACCTTC. Residues: CASRLTGRDGYTF.

This chain uses TRBV18 with TRBJ1-3, with D possibly matching TRBD1 (6 bases). The CDR3 has 16 amino acids. Trimming shortened V by 3 bases and J by 3 bases, and 15 bases separated the two germline ends. The germline V gene has CDR1 KGHSH and CDR2 LQKENI. The CDR3 DNA follows: TGTGCCAGCTCACCTTGGGACACCCTCCTTGGAAACACCATATATTTT. Amino acid sequence: CASSPWDTLLGNTIYF.

The V and J genes are TRBV28 and TRBJ1-6; a weak D match, TRBD1 (5 bases). Deletions cut 8 bases from V and 5 bases from J, with 7 bases between. The germline V gene has CDR1 MDHEN and CDR2 SYDVKM. This CDR3 region has 12 residues. CDR3 protein: CASDSHNSPLHF. CDR3 in DNA: TGTGCCAGCGACAGCCATAATTCACCCCTCCACTTT.

The rearrangement uses TRBV3-1 (or the pseudogene TRBV3-2) and TRBJ1-3; no clear D. Looked up from germline, CDR1 is LGHDT and CDR2 is YNNKEL (reference sequence). This CDR3 has 13 residues. V was cut by 4 bases and J by 4 bases, with 8 bases left in between. CDR3 protein: CASSPNEGNTIYF. In DNA, the CDR3 is TGTGCCAGCAGCCCAAACGAGGGAAACACCATATATTTT.

This sequence joins TRBV9 and TRBJ2-5; 7 positions match TRBD2. V was pared by 2 bases and J by 0 bases, with 4 bases of the junction left unmatched. Germline values: CDR1 SGDLS, CDR2 YYNGEE. The CDR3 extends over 15 amino acids. CDR3 residues: CASSVGLADQETQYF. In DNA, the CDR3 is TGTGCCAGCAGCGTCGGCCTAGCGGACCAAGAGACCCAGTACTTC.

The chain uses TRBV19 and TRBJ1-2, with D hard to call. The CDR3 has 13 residues. V dropped 9 bases and J dropped 4 bases, with 15 bases sitting between them. Germline CDR1 LNHDA, CDR2 SQIVND (reference sequence). The DNA of the CDR3 is TGTGCCAGCAATTTATCAGGTCGCTATGGCTACACCTTC. It yields the protein CASNLSGRYGYTF.